This passage covers 20 T cell receptor beta chains from one sample sequenced in a study of T cell responses to AZD1222 COVID-19 vaccine (TCRdb year 2021). According to the study, the label for this sample's time point signals: about 28 days (+/-7) after the second vaccine dose. The library was built by means of the immunoSEQ multiplex PCR assay. TCRdb carries this immuneACCESS record with in-frame sequences only. Its versions omit some clonotypes, under half of them owing to an unresolved V gene in the studies checked, with the rest unexplained. Present in this sample are approximately 150,000 clones, about 90% of which were seen just once. 1.9% of the sample goes to the ten largest clones. The material sequenced was peripheral blood, taken 28 days after the second AZD1222 dose. These receptors were collected from an adult who received the AZD1222 COVID-19 vaccine.

V usage is TRBV30 and J usage is TRBJ1-2; D is unresolved. The V gene's germline CDR1 is GTSNPN and CDR2 SVGIG (reference sequence). V dropped 3 bases and J dropped 8 bases, with 10 bases sitting between them. The CDR3 loop spans 11 amino acids. For the CDR3, the DNA is TGTGCCTGGAGCCTTCTAGTCGGCTACACCTTC. As protein: CAWSLLVGYTF.

The chain combines TRBV27 with TRBJ1-1; 8 bases map to TRBD1. CDR3 length: 13 amino acids. From germline, CDR1 is MNHEY and CDR2 SMNVEV (reference sequence). With V trimmed by 6 bases and J by 5 bases, 5 bases remained unmatched. CDR3 protein: CASRITGGTEAFF. Written as DNA, the CDR3 is TGTGCCAGCAGGATTACAGGGGGGACTGAAGCTTTCTTT.

V usage is TRBV18 and J usage is TRBJ1-4, with D tentatively TRBD1 (5 bases). This CDR3 comprises 15 residues. Germline CDR1 KGHSH, CDR2 LQKENI. Trimming removed 4 bases at V and 0 bases at J, with 9 bases between. The CDR3 DNA follows: TGTGCCAGCTCACGAGGGACGGCAACTAATGAAAAACTGTTTTTT. Translated, it gives CASSRGTATNEKLFF. Full variable domain (outside the CDR3, taken from reference TRBV18 and TRBJ1-4): NAGVMQNPRHLVRRRGQEARLRCSPMKGHSHVYWYRQLPEEGLKFMVYLQKENIIDESGMPKERFSAEFPKEGPSILRIQQVVRGDSAAYFCASSRGTATNEKLFFGSGTQLSVL.

In its sample, this clone was seen once. V gene TRBV6-5 combines with J gene TRBJ2-2; D is unclear. The CDR3 totals 15 residues. The V and J ends lost 5 bases and 4 bases respectively, with 14 bases between them. CDR1 and CDR2 (germline): MNHEY, SVGAGI. CDR3 DNA sequence: TGTGCCAGCAGTCGGTCCCTATCGGTCACCGGGGAGCTGTTTTTT. This gives the protein CASSRSLSVTGELFF.

The V gene is TRBV3-1 (or the pseudogene TRBV3-2), the J gene TRBJ2-3, with a possible D match to TRBD2 (5 bases). V was shortened by 1 base and J by 1 base, with 18 bases between the two germline ends. The CDR3 contains 18 residues. Germline CDR1 is LGHDT and CDR2 is YNNKEL (reference sequence). CDR3 residues: CASSQGEVWGAGTDTQYF. The CDR3 DNA follows: TGTGCCAGCAGCCAAGGGGAAGTCTGGGGAGCCGGCACAGATACGCAGTATTTT.

The V gene is TRBV2, the J gene TRBJ1-5; D gene ambiguous. Germline V lookup: CDR1 SNHLY, CDR2 FYNNEI. This CDR3 has 14 amino acids. V was trimmed by 6 bases and J by 6 bases, leaving 15 bases between them. The CDR3 nucleotides read TGTGCCAGCAGGGGTGGTAGCGGAGGTCAGCCCCAGCATTTT. It encodes CASRGGSGGQPQHF.

This chain joins TRBV11-2 and TRBJ2-7; no firm D call. Germline V CDR1 and CDR2: SGHAT, FQNNGV. With 2 bases removed from V and 4 bases from J, the gap between germline ends came to 9 bases. This CDR3 has 13 amino acids. The CDR3 spells CASSLRRSYEQYF. The CDR3 nucleotides are TGTGCCAGCAGCTTAAGGCGGTCGTACGAGCAGTACTTC.

This chain joins TRBV18 and TRBJ1-3; 9 bases are a match to TRBD1. J gave up 4 bases and V 4 bases, and 5 bases lay outside the gene matches. This CDR3 comprises 15 residues. The germline gives CDR1 KGHSH, CDR2 LQKENI. The CDR3 protein is CASSQNRGPGNTIYF. In nucleotides, the CDR3 is TGTGCCAGCTCACAGAACAGGGGGCCGGGAAACACCATATATTTT.

The chain uses TRBV19 and TRBJ2-7, with TRBD2 as a possible D gene (6 bases). Germline CDR1 is LNHDA and CDR2 is SQIVND (reference sequence). V dropped 4 bases and J dropped 7 bases, with 17 bases sitting between them. The CDR3 is 14 residues long. The CDR3 DNA follows: TGTGCCAGTAGTACGGGAGTAGCGCCCCGGGAGCAGTACTTC. It specifies CASSTGVAPREQYF.

A note on this clone: Other DNA sequences in this sample translate to the same CDR3. The chain combines TRBV9 with TRBJ2-1; the match to TRBD2 covers 8 bases. CDR1 and CDR2 (germline): SGDLS, YYNGEE. CDR3 length: 15 amino acids. Losses at the gene ends were 4 bases for V and 0 bases for J; bases not matched to a gene: 3. CDR3 in DNA: TGTGCCAGCAGCCCCAGCGGGAGCTCCTACAATGAGCAGTTCTTC. Residues: CASSPSGSSYNEQFF.

V usage is TRBV19 and J usage is TRBJ2-1; 15 bases fit TRBD2. CDR1 is LNHDA and CDR2 is SQIVND in the germline V gene (reference sequence). This CDR3 is 20 amino acids long. V shed 3 bases, J shed 0 bases, and the junction held 9 bases outside the gene matches. The CDR3 reads CASSISGTSGRPSSYNEQFF. CDR3 in DNA: TGTGCCAGTAGTATCTCCGGGACTAGCGGGAGGCCCAGCTCCTACAATGAGCAGTTCTTC. Using reference TRBV19 and TRBJ2-1 for the parts outside the CDR3, the full variable domain is DGGITQSPKYLFRKEGQNVTLSCEQNLNHDAMYWYRQDPGQGLRLIYYSQIVNDFQKGDIAEGYSVSREKKESFPLTVTSAQKNPTAFYLCASSISGTSGRPSSYNEQFFGPGTRLTVL.

The J gene is TRBJ2-7, the V gene TRBV5-4; 10 bases align to TRBD2. V was pared by 1 base and J by 7 bases, with 17 bases of the junction left unmatched. Germline V lookup: CDR1 SGHNT, CDR2 YYREEE (reference sequence). The CDR3 spans 18 residues. The CDR3 DNA reads as TGTGCCAGCAGCTTGACCCCTCCGGGTACTAGCGGGATAGGTGAGCAGTACGTC. Translated: CASSLTPPGTSGIGEQYV.

The chain combines TRBV4-1 with TRBJ2-2; D is unclear. Germline CDR1 and CDR2: MGHRA and YSYEKL. V was trimmed by 0 bases and J by 1 base, leaving 9 bases between them. The CDR3 spans 16 residues. This CDR3 reads CASSQDSGQNTGELFF. CDR3 bases: TGCGCCAGCAGCCAAGATAGTGGTCAGAACACCGGGGAGCTGTTTTTT.

The chain couples TRBV19 to TRBJ1-5; D perhaps matches TRBD1 (5 bases). The CDR3 length is 15 residues. V was trimmed by 2 bases and J by 1 base, leaving 9 bases between them. CDR1 and CDR2 (germline): LNHDA, SQIVND (reference sequence). The CDR3 loop reads CASSIMGGSNQPQHF. CDR3 sequence (DNA): TGTGCCAGTAGTATAATGGGGGGAAGCAATCAGCCCCAGCATTTT.

The chain uses TRBV2 and TRBJ1-1, with 7 bases identical to TRBD1. Germline CDR1 reads SNHLY; CDR2 reads FYNNEI. This CDR3 comprises 13 residues. J was trimmed by 6 bases and V by 4 bases; bases with no gene match: 5. The CDR3 sequence: CASSAQGGAEAFF. As DNA, the CDR3 is TGTGCCAGCAGTGCCCAGGGGGGCGCTGAAGCTTTCTTT.

This chain connects TRBV5-1 to TRBJ1-4, with TRBD1 matching 9 bases. From germline, CDR1 is SGHRS and CDR2 YFSETQ. The ends lost 3 bases at V and 0 bases at J; junction bases unmatched: 6. CDR3 length: 17 amino acids. DNA of the CDR3: TGCGCCAGCAGCTCTCGGACAGGGGTGACAACTAATGAAAAACTGTTTTTT. Encoded protein: CASSSRTGVTTNEKLFF.

The chain recombines TRBV21-1 with TRBJ2-7; whether TRBD1, the table's D call, matches the DNA was not checked. TRBV21-1 is marked as a pseudogene. This CDR3 is 17 amino acids long. CDR3 sequence: CASNPGRPGQGKLEQYV. CDR3 DNA: TGTGCCAGCAACCCAGGTCGTCCGGGACAGGGAAAGCTCGAGCAGTACGTC.

The V gene is TRBV28, the J gene TRBJ1-1, with D uncertain. The germline V gene has CDR1 MDHEN and CDR2 SYDVKM. The CDR3 spans 11 residues. The V end lost 7 bases, the J end lost 1 base, and 4 bases lay between the germline ends. DNA for the CDR3: TGTGCCAGCAAAGAGAACACTGAAGCTTTCTTT. Translated: CASKENTEAFF.

The genes are TRBV14 and TRBJ1-1; a weak D match, TRBD1 (6 bases). The CDR3 has 17 amino acids. The V end was cut by 4 bases, the J end by 4 bases, with 22 bases between. The V gene's germline CDR1 is SGHDN and CDR2 FVKESK. CDR3 nucleotide sequence: TGTGCCAGCAGCCTTCGTCCGGGACAACGTCCGAGCACTGAAGCTTTCTTT. This translates into CASSLRPGQRPSTEAFF. Full variable domain (missing parts from reference TRBV14 and TRBJ1-1): EAGVTQFPSHSVIEKGQTVTLRCDPISGHDNLYWYRRVMGKEIKFLLHFVKESKQDESGMPNNRFLAERTGGTYSTLKVQPAELEDSGVYFCASSLRPGQRPSTEAFFGQGTRLTVV.

The V gene is TRBV5-5, the J gene TRBJ1-2; D uncertain. The CDR3 is 11 amino acids. Germline-derived CDR1 and CDR2 are SGHKS and YYEKEE (reference sequence). V was cut by 6 bases and J by 1 base, with 4 bases left in between. Here the CDR3 reads CASMGNYGYTF. For the CDR3, the DNA is TGTGCCAGCATGGGTAACTATGGCTACACCTTC.